Following are 4 T cell receptor beta chains from one sample sequenced in a study of blood T cell repertoires in COVID-19. The method was immunoSEQ multiplex PCR; TCRdb's version includes in-frame clones alone and lacks a portion of them. The table records some 240,000 clones, 84% of them present only once. The material sequenced was peripheral blood. The source is a woman in her thirties or forties who had recovered from COVID-19.

J is TRBJ2-7 and V is TRBV2; TRBD1 matches at 9 bases. The CDR3 contains 12 residues. Trimming cost V 10 bases and J 3 bases; bases outside gene matches: 4. Germline V gives CDR1 SNHLY, CDR2 FYNNEI. The CDR3 reads CATGTGIYEQYF. CDR3 sequence (DNA): TGTGCCACCGGGACAGGGATCTACGAGCAGTACTTC.

This clone occurred once. The genes are TRBV5-1 and TRBJ2-3, with a tentative D call TRBD1 (6 bases). Trimming left V 0 bases short and J 0 bases short, with 11 bases between. The CDR3 contains 16 residues. CDR1 is SGHRS, CDR2 YFSETQ, per germline. Here the CDR3 reads CASSLAAGVSTDTQYF. CDR3 nucleotide sequence: TGCGCCAGCAGCTTGGCCGCAGGGGTCAGCACAGATACGCAGTATTTT.

The rearrangement joins TRBV11-1 to TRBJ1-1, with 7 bases lining up with TRBD1. Trimming took 5 bases from V and 1 from J; bases not matched to a gene: 4. There are 14 residues in the CDR3. The germline gives CDR1 SGHAT, CDR2 FQDESV (reference sequence). The CDR3 DNA is TGTGCCAGCAGCGAACACAGGGGGAACACTGAAGCTTTCTTT. As protein: CASSEHRGNTEAFF.

This chain links TRBV27 with TRBJ2-7, with D possibly being TRBD2 (6 bases). Germline CDR1 and CDR2: MNHEY and SMNVEV (reference sequence). This CDR3 has 13 residues. V dropped 1 base and J dropped 5 bases, with 9 bases sitting between them. CDR3 DNA sequence: TGTGCCAGCAGTTTATTGGGGGGAAACGAGCAGTACTTC. As protein: CASSLLGGNEQYF.